This T cell receptor (beta chain) emerged from a study of cytomegalovirus exposure and HLA in healthy donors. Looking at the study overall: Of approximately 400 genotyped donors, roughly 81% clustered with self-reported Caucasian donors. Notes on the study in general: The study put 150 to 200 TCR beta chains on its list as cytomegalovirus-associated. Within the data, a cluster of highly shared sequence variants was likely a sequencing artifact.

The study ran its PCR with 60 Vbeta and 13 Jbeta primers. Authors' data handling: Later work found 65 million to 90 million unique TCR beta chains, with 9.5 million to 14 million shared. Repertoires were generated with immunoSEQ multiplex PCR, while TCRdb's copy carries only in-frame clones and drops some. The V and J calls and clone size are taken from that table; D and trimming were inferred from the DNA. The repertoire includes some 170,000 clones, 82% of them detected once, and approximately 1.5% sits in the top ten. Remarks on this clone: What it binds is unknown.

Germline V gene sequence: CDR1 LNHDA, CDR2 SQIVND (reference sequence). The CDR3 is made up of 16 amino acids. Between the trimmed V and J ends, which lost 5 bases and 4 bases, there was a span of 18 bases. Sequences were obtained from PBMCs. This chain joins TRBV19 and TRBJ1-5, with D tentatively TRBD1 (5 bases). This receptor was identified in a girl aged 5-17 years in good health and CMV-seropositive. The DNA for the CDR3 is TGTGCCAGTAGTTCGCACTCCCGGCGGGGGAATCAGCCCCAGCATTTT. As protein: CASSSHSRRGNQPQHF.